This T cell receptor (beta chain) was captured in a study of shared clonotypes between healthy human individuals. In the original processing: From ImmunoSEQ came sequences covering only the junction and carrying no quality scores, so filtering differed. The repertoire was sequenced with immunoSEQ multiplex PCR; TCRdb's copy has only in-frame clones and lacks some. The V and J calls and clone size were taken over from that table, and D and trimming were inferred from the DNA. The sample consists of about 2 million clones, 95% of them appearing once. Study-wide results and caveats: Clonotype sharing across donors was expected to vary with sequencing depth. Larger estimated richness was generally seen in naive subsets than in memory subsets.

The CDR3 has 19 amino acids. J lost 3 bases, V lost 4 bases, and 10 bases had no gene match. Germline V gene sequence: CDR1 WNHNN, CDR2 SYGVQD (reference sequence). In the case of this clone: The antigen is unknown.

This TCR was recovered from a man younger than 35 in good health. The J gene is TRBJ2-2, the V gene TRBV10-1; 14 nucleotides match TRBD2. Material: naive CD4+ T cells sorted from blood. As to subset: CD45RA+ positively selected. CDR3 protein: CASSGTGTSGSWYTGELFF. The CDR3 bases are TGCGCCAGCAGTGGGACCGGGACTAGCGGGAGTTGGTACACCGGGGAGCTGTTTTTT.